The 10 T cell receptor beta chains below were found in one sample sequenced in a study of neurological immune-mediated disorders. Via MiXCR, TCRdb re-called the 5' RACE reads, giving one row per CDR3 protein. This table holds under 60,000 distinct CDR3 sequences, 3% to 4% found once. Sequencing was carried out using PBMCs. The source is a man aged 35 to 55 with multiple sclerosis.

There are many counts of this clonotype. This chain joins TRBV4-1 and TRBJ2-1; 7 positions agree with TRBD2. V shed 4 bases and J 10 bases; nucleotides not matched to a gene: 13. Germline V gives CDR1 MGHRA, CDR2 YSYEKL. The CDR3 contains 15 residues. As DNA, the CDR3 is TGCGCCAGCAGCCTCAAGCGGGGCCTTGCAGAGGAGCAGTTCTTC. It translates to CASSLKRGLAEEQFF.

This clonotype was detected many times. The chain links TRBV27 to TRBJ2-7; 11 bases fit TRBD2. Germline-derived CDR1 and CDR2 are MNHEY and SMNVEV (reference sequence). The junction had 5 bases not matched to a gene; V was cut back by 3 bases and J by 4 bases. CDR3 length: 15 residues. For the CDR3, the DNA is TGTGCCAGCAGTTTCGGGCTAGCGGGGGGTTACGAGCAGTACTTC. Protein: CASSFGLAGGYEQYF.

This clonotype was recorded at least ten times. The chain employs TRBV20-1 and TRBJ2-5; 7 nucleotides line up with TRBD2. The V gene end was trimmed by 0 bases and the J gene end by 5 bases; junction bases not matched to a gene: 3. CDR3 size: 13 residues. Germline CDR1 reads DFQATT; CDR2 reads SNEGSKA (reference sequence). As DNA, the CDR3 is TGCAGTGCTAGAGATCTCGGGGGGGAGACCCAGTACTTC. The encoded protein is CSARDLGGETQYF.

In its sample, this clonotype was seen many times. The chain links TRBV12-3 or TRBV12-4 to TRBJ2-7, with 7 bases aligning to TRBD1. This CDR3 is built from 14 residues. The V gene end was trimmed by 5 bases and the J gene end by 5 bases; junction bases not matched to a gene: 9. CDR3 nucleotides: TGTGCCAGCAGTATCCCAGGGGGTATGAACGAGCAGTACTTC. This translates into CASSIPGGMNEQYF.

There are many counts of this clonotype. The rearrangement uses TRBV12-3 or TRBV12-4 and TRBJ2-2, with D hard to call. V lost 1 base, J lost 5 bases, and 8 bases lay in between. CDR3 length equals 14 residues. This chain's CDR3 is CASSLGTPTGELFF. In nucleotides, the CDR3 is TGTGCCAGCAGTTTAGGTACGCCAACCGGGGAGCTGTTTTTT.

V and J are TRBV6-5 and TRBJ1-4; 7 bases align to TRBD1. This CDR3 spans 15 amino acids. Trimming cost V 5 bases and J 2 bases; bases outside gene matches: 5. Looked up from germline, CDR1 is MNHEY and CDR2 is SVGAGI. CDR3 in amino acids: CASSPWTGTNEKLFF. The CDR3 DNA reads TGTGCCAGCAGTCCCTGGACAGGTACTAATGAAAAACTGTTTTTT.

In its sample, this clonotype was seen many times. The V call is TRBV29-1, the J call TRBJ2-7; 7 nucleotides line up with TRBD1. The CDR3 is made up of 13 amino acids. Losses at the gene ends were 3 bases for V and 2 bases for J; bases not matched to a gene: 4. The V gene's germline CDR1 is SQVTM and CDR2 ANQGSEA. The CDR3 region has the DNA TGCAGCGTTGAGAGGGACAGTCCCTACGAGCAGTACTTC. Amino acids: CSVERDSPYEQYF.

This clonotype was counted ten times or more. The CDR3 sequence is CASSELSGEAFF. As DNA, the CDR3 is TGTGCCAGCAGTGAACTTAGCGGAGAAGCTTTCTTT. The chain has TRBV2 and TRBJ1-1; D is unresolved. Germline CDR1 SNHLY, CDR2 FYNNEI. The CDR3 runs to 12 residues. V shed 2 bases and J shed 8 bases, with 9 bases lying between them.

This clonotype was observed many times. The rearrangement joins TRBV6-6 to TRBJ1-2, with a weak D call TRBD1 (6 bases). This CDR3 comprises 13 residues. Germline CDR1 is MNHNY and CDR2 is SVGAGI (reference sequence). Trimming took 6 bases from V and 4 from J, leaving 12 bases between them. The CDR3, as DNA: TGTGCCAGCAGGCCCCAGGGGAGCTATGGCTACACCTTC. Protein: CASRPQGSYGYTF.

This clonotype was counted at least ten times. V and J are TRBV7-6 and TRBJ2-1, with a tentative D call TRBD1 (5 bases). The CDR3 is made up of 14 amino acids. Germline loops: CDR1 SGHVS, CDR2 FNYEAQ. Trimming removed 6 bases from V and 7 bases from J, with 16 bases in between. The CDR3 loop reads CASSPITGTNEQFF. The CDR3 bases are TGTGCCAGCAGTCCGATTACAGGAACAAATGAGCAGTTCTTC.